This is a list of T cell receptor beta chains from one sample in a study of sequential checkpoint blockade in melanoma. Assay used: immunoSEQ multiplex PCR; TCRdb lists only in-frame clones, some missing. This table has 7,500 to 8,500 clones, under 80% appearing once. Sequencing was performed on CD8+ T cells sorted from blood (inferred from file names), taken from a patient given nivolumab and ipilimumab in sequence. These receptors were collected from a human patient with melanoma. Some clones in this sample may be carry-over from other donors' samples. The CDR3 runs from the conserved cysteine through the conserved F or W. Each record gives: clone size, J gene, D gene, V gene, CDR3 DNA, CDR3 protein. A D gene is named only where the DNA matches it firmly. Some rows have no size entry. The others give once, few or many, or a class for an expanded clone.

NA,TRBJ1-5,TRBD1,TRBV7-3,TGTGCCAGCAGCCTGACAGGGGAGAGCAATCAGCCCCAGCATTTT,CASSLTGESNQPQHF
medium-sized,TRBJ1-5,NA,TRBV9,TGTGCCAGCAGCGTAAGCGGGGGCCCAAATCAGCCCCAGCATTTT,CASSVSGGPNQPQHF
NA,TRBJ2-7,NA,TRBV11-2,TGTGCCAGCAGCTTAGATAGTAGCCGAGGGCAGTACTTC,CASSLDSSRGQYF
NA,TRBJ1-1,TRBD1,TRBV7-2,TGTGCCAGCAGCCCGGGGACAGGGCAGGCTTTCTTT,CASSPGTGQAFF
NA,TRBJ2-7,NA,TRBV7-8,TGTGCCAGCAGGCGGGACTCCAGGCCCGAGCAGTACTTC,CASRRDSRPEQYF
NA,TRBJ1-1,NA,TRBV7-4,TGTGCCCCTAGCGAGAACACTGAAGCTTTCTTT,CAPSENTEAFF
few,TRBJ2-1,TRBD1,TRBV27,TGTGCCAGCAGTTCAACCCGACCCAAGGGAGGACAGGGTGATGAGCAGTTCTTC,CASSSTRPKGGQGDEQFF
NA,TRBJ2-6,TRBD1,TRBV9,TGTGCCAGCAGCGAGACAGGGGGCTGGGCCAACGTCCTGACTTTC,CASSETGGWANVLTF
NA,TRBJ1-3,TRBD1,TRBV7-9,TGTGCCAGCAGCCCGAGACAGGGGGCGTTTGCTGGAAACACCATATATTTT,CASSPRQGAFAGNTIYF
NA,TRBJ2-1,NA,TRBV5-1,TGCGCCAGCAGCTTGTCCGGGGGGCTTAATGAGCAGTTCTTC,CASSLSGGLNEQFF
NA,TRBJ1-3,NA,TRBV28,TGTGCCAGCAGTCACATGGGGGGGTTTGGAAACACCATATATTTT,CASSHMGGFGNTIYF
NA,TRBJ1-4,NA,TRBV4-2,TGTGCCAGCAGCTCGGGTCTGAATGAAAAACTGTTTTTT,CASSSGLNEKLFF
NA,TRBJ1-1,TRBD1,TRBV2,TGTGCCAGCAGTCGACAGGGAAACACTGAAGCTTTCTTT,CASSRQGNTEAFF
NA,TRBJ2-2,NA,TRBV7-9,TGTGCCAGCAGCTTCGCTGGGGCCCACACCGGGGAGCTGTTTTTT,CASSFAGAHTGELFF
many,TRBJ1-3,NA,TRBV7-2,TGCGCCAGCAGCCAACGGTACGGAGGCAGGACTGGAAACACCATATATTTT,CASSQRYGGRTGNTIYF
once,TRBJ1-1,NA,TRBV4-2,TGTGCCAGCAGTGCGGGAAGTGAAGCTTTCTTT,CASSAGSEAFF
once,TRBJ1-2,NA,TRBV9,TGTGCCAGCAGCGTAGTTAGCAGCCTGATCTATGGCTACACCTTC,CASSVVSSLIYGYTF
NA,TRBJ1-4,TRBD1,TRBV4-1,TGCGCCAGCAGCCAAACAGGGGCCTCTAATGAAAAACTGTTTTTT,CASSQTGASNEKLFF
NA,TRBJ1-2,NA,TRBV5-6,TGTGCCAGCAGCCAAAACCGCGACAGGTTGGAGGGCTACACCTTC,CASSQNRDRLEGYTF
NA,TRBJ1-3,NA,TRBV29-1,TGCAGCGTTGGCAGGGGAACTGGAAACACCATATATTTT,CSVGRGTGNTIYF
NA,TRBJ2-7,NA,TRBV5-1,TGCGCCAGCAGCTTCGGGGGTGGGGAGCAGTACTTC,CASSFGGGEQYF
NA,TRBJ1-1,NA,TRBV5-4,TGTGCCAGCAGCAAGCGAACGAACACTGAAGCTTTCTTT,CASSKRTNTEAFF
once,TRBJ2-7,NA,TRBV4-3,TGCGCCAGCAGCCAAGATTCAGCCTGGGGGGACTCAAAGGTCCTCTACGAGCAGTACTTC,CASSQDSAWGDSKVLYEQYF
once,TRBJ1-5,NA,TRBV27,TGTGCCAGCAGTTTAATGGGCTTGGGCAATCAGCCCCAGCATTTT,CASSLMGLGNQPQHF
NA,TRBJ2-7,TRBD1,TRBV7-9,TGTGCCAGCAGCTTAACAGGGGGTCTTGCCTACGAGCAGTACTTC,CASSLTGGLAYEQYF